This T cell receptor beta chain is drawn from a study of CD8 T cells in Susac syndrome (dated by TCRdb to the late 2010s). As for the study more broadly: Among the sequenced Susac syndrome patients, about six had clinically active disease and fewer than 10 were in clinical remission. At blood withdrawal, Susac syndrome patients were therapy-naive, treated with corticosteroids (with IVIg additionally given to some), or treated with IVIg alone. Repertoire sequencing was used to test whether CD8+ T cell activation and differentiation in Susac syndrome was antigen driven. The study compared CD8+ T cell repertoire clonality among 12 healthy donors, about 14 Susac syndrome patients and about 16 multiple sclerosis patients. What the work shows at the level of the full study, not this receptor alone: Clonal expansion was observed in Susac syndrome CD8+ repertoires, with the highest expansion in CD8+ TEMRA cells and greater expansion in clinically active than in remitting patients. The study acknowledged that relatively few individuals were included in the TCR sequencing and HLA analysis. About 15 Susac-specific public clones were identified in the total CD8+ repertoire, and roughly five Susac-specific public clones were identified in the CD8+ TEMRA repertoire.

RNA was extracted with the RNeasy kit and 0.5 to 1 ug was reverse transcribed using random hexamers. The immunoSEQ multiplex PCR assay, covering 54 Vbeta and 13 Jbeta segments, was used to amplify TCR beta CDR3 regions. Bias from PCR amplification was corrected by using a synthetic template baseline for primer optimization and for computational correction. In the paper's pipeline: Reads were assigned to V, D and J genes according to IMGT and analyzed in immunoSEQ Analyzer, with only productive sequences retained. Clonality was computed as one minus Shannon entropy normalized by log2 of the number of productive unique sequences. Public and private clones were assessed among the 100 most prevalent clones of each patient and control. Clones were defined as Susac-specific when absent from the healthy and MS cohorts, from fewer than 1,200 published viral clones and from other ImmuneACCESS disease sequences. TCRdb trimmed public reads at Q25 via fastp, called clones via MiXCR and kept in-frame beta chains. CDR3 protein sequences are deduplicated, and each keeps its most common genes and DNA. TCRdb, not the authors, supplied the V and J calls. The sample table holds about 130,000 distinct CDR3 sequences, of which more than 85% were seen once. The ten largest clones capture 0.15% to 0.2% of the sample.

Details on this clonotype: Its specific antigen is unknown. Base qualities are not recorded, but no much larger clone differs from it by a single base.

Peripheral blood CD8+ and CD4+ T cells from healthy donors, Susac syndrome patients and multiple sclerosis patients were profiled by high-throughput TCR beta sequencing. Susac syndrome patients met recently defined diagnostic criteria for definite or probable disease. Bulk CD8+ and CD4+ T cells were purified by magnetic negative isolation, while CD8+ TEMRA cells were enriched using FACS. Blood was drawn into EDTA tubes, processed within 24 hours, and PBMCs were isolated by density gradient centrifugation. PBMCs intended for TCR sequencing were cryopreserved in liquid nitrogen and thawed later in a water bath at 37 degrees C. The sorted or isolated CD4+, CD8+ and CD8+ TEMRA cells reached a purity of at least 90%. The receptor's source is a human donor with Susac syndrome. The sample consisted of CD8+ T cells from PBMCs.

The CDR3 has the sequence CASSQDQRNLGGEQYF. The bases are TGCGCCAGCAGCCAAGACCAACGGAACCTGGGAGGCGAGCAGTACTTC. The V and J genes are TRBV4-1 and TRBJ2-7; a tentative D match to TRBD2 spans 6 bases. V loses 0 bases, J loses 6 bases, and the germline ends lie 18 bases apart. The CDR3 runs 16 amino acids, cysteine and phenylalanine included. The kept DNA is CDR3 alone, 48 bases in frame from the first base. As encoded in the germline V gene, CDR1 is MGHRA while CDR2 is YSYEKL.